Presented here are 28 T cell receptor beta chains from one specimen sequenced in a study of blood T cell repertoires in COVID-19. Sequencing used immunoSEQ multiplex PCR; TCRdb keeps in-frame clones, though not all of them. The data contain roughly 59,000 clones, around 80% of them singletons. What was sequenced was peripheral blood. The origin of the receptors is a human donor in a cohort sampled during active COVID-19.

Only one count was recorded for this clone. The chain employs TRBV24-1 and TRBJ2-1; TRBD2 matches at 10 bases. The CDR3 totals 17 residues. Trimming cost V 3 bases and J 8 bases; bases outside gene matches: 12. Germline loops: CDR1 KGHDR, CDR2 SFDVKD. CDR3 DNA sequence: TGTGCCACCAGTGATGGACTAGGACTAGCGGAAGGCTATGAGCAGTTCTTC. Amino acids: CATSDGLGLAEGYEQFF.

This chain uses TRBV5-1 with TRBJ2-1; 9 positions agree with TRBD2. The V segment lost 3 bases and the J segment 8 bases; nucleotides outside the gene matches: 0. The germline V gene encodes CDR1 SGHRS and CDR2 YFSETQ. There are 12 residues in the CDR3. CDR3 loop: CASSWTSDEQFF. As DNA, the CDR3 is TGCGCCAGCAGCTGGACTAGCGATGAGCAGTTCTTC.

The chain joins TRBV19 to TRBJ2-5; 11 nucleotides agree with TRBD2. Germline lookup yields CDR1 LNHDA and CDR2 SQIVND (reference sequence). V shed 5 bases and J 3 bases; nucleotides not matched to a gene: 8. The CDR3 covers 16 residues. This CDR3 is CASSRLAGGLEETQYF. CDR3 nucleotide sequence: TGTGCCAGTAGTCGGCTAGCGGGAGGACTGGAAGAGACCCAGTACTTC.

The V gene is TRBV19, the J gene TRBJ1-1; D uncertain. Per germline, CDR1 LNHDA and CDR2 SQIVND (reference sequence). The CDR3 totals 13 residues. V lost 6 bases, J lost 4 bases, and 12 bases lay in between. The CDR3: CASRGQVITEAFF. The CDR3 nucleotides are TGTGCCAGTAGGGGCCAGGTGATCACTGAAGCTTTCTTT.

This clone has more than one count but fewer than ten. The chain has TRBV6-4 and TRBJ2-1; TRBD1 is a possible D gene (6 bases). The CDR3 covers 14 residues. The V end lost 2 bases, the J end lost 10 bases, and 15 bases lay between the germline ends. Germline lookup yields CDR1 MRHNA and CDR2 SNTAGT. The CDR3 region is CASSDGNRVNEQFF. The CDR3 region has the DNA TGTGCCAGCAGTGACGGCAACAGGGTCAACGAGCAGTTCTTC.

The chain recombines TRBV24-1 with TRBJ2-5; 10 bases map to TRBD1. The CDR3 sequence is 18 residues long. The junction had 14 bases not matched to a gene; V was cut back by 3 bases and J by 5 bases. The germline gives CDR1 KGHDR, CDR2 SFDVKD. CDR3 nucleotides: TGTGCCACCAGTGATCTTACTACCGGGACAGGGGATCAGGAGACCCAGTACTTC. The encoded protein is CATSDLTTGTGDQETQYF.

The CDR3 protein is CASSALKLAGGNEQFF. As DNA, the CDR3 is TGTGCCAGCAGCGCGCTTAAACTAGCGGGAGGTAATGAGCAGTTCTTC. The chain has TRBV3-1 (or the pseudogene TRBV3-2) and TRBJ2-1; 12 positions match TRBD2. Per germline, CDR1 LGHDT and CDR2 YNNKEL (reference sequence). This CDR3 spans 16 amino acids. J was trimmed by 7 bases and V by 5 bases; bases with no gene match: 9.

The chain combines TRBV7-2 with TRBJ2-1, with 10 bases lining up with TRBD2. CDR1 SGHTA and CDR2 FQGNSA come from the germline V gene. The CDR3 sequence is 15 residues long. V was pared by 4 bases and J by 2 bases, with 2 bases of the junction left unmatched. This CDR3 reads CASSSSGGTYNEQFF. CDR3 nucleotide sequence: TGTGCCAGCAGCTCTAGCGGGGGCACCTACAATGAGCAGTTCTTC.

DNA of the CDR3: TGTGCCAGCAGGGACTTACTGACAGGGGGCTTGGCAGATACGCAGTATTTT. Translating gives CASRDLLTGGLADTQYF. The rearrangement links TRBV2 to TRBJ2-3; 10 nucleotides match TRBD1. Germline V gene data show CDR1 as SNHLY and CDR2 as FYNNEI. The CDR3 has 17 amino acids. V trimming: 6 bases; J trimming: 4 bases; junction bases outside the gene matches: 13. The full variable domain, completed using reference TRBV2 and TRBJ2-3, is EPEVTQTPSHQVTQMGQEVILRCVPISNHLYFYWYRQILGQKVEFLVSFYNNEISEKSEIFDDQFSVERPDGSNFTLKIRSTKLEDSAMYFCASRDLLTGGLADTQYFGPGTRLTVL.

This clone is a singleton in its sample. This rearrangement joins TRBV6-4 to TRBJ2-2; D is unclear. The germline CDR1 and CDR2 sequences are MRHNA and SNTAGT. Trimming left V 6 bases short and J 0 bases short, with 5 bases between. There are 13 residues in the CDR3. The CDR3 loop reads CASSAANTGELFF. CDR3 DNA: TGTGCCAGCAGCGCAGCGAACACCGGGGAGCTGTTTTTT.

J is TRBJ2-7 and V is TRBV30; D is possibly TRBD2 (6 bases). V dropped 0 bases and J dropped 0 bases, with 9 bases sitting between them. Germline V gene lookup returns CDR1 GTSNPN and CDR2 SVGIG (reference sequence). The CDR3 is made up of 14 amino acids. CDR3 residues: CAWSVGDFSYEQYF. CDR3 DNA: TGTGCCTGGAGTGTTGGGGACTTCTCCTACGAGCAGTACTTC.

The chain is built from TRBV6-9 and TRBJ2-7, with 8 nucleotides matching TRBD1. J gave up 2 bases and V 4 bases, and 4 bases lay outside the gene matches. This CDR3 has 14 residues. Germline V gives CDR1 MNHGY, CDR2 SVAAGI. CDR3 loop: CASSSGQGPYEQYF. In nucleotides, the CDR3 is TGTGCCAGCAGTTCTGGACAGGGCCCCTACGAGCAGTACTTC.

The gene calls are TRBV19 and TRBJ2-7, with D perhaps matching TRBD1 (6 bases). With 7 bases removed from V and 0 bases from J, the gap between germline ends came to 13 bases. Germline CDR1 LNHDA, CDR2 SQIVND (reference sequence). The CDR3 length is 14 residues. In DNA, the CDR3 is TGTGCCAGTACGGGCAGGGGTAACTCCTACGAGCAGTACTTC. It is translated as CASTGRGNSYEQYF.

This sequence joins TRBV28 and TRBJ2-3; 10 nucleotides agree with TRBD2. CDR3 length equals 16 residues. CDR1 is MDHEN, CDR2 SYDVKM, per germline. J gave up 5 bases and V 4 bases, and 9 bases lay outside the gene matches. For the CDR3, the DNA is TGTGCCAGCAGTTCAACGCTAGCGGGAGTGGAAGATACGCAGTATTTT. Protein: CASSSTLAGVEDTQYF.

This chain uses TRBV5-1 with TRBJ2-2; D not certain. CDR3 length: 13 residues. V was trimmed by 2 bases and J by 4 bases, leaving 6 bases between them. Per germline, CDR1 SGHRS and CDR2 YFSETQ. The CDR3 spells CASSLGVTGELFF. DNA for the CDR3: TGCGCCAGCAGCTTAGGAGTCACCGGGGAGCTGTTTTTT.

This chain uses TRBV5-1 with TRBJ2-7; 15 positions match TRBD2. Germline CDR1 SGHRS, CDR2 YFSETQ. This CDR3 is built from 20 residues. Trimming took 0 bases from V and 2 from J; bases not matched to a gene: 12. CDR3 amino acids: CASSLEEVGTSGRSPYEQYF. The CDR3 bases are TGCGCCAGCAGCTTGGAAGAGGTAGGGACTAGCGGGAGGTCTCCCTACGAGCAGTACTTC.

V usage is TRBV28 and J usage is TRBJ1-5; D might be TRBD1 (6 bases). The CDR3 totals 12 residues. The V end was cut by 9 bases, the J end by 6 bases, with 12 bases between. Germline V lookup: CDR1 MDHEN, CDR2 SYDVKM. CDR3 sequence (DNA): TGTGCCAGTCGGACAGCCGTTCAGCCCCAGCATTTT. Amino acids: CASRTAVQPQHF.

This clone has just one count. CDR3 in DNA: TGTGCCAGCAGCGCAGGGACAGTTTCTGGAAACACCATATATTTT. This sequence encodes CASSAGTVSGNTIYF. This rearrangement joins TRBV7-6 to TRBJ1-3; 7 nucleotides line up with TRBD1. There are 15 residues in the CDR3. The V and J ends lost 5 bases and 1 base, in that order; junction bases with no gene match: 5. Germline V lookup: CDR1 SGHVS, CDR2 FNYEAQ. Combining the CDR3 with reference TRBV7-6 and TRBJ1-3 gives the whole variable domain GAGVSQSPRYKVTKRGQDVALRCDPISGHVSLYWYRQALGQGPEFLTYFNYEAQQDKSGLPNDRFSAERPEGSISTLTIQRTEQRDSAMYRCASSAGTVSGNTIYFGEGSWLTVV.

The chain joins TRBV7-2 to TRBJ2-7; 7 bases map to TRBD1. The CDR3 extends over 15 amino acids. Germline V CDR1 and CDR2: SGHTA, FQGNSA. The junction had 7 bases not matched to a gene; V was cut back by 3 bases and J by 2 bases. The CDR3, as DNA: TGTGCCAGCAGCTTGGGTCCCCAGGGGGCCTACGAGCAGTACTTC. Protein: CASSLGPQGAYEQYF.

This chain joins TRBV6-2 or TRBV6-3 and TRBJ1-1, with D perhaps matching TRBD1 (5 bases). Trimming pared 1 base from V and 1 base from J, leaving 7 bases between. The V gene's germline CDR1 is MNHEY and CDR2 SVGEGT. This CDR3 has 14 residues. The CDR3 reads CASSYWTKNTEAFF. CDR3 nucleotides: TGTGCCAGCAGTTACTGGACAAAGAACACTGAAGCTTTCTTT.

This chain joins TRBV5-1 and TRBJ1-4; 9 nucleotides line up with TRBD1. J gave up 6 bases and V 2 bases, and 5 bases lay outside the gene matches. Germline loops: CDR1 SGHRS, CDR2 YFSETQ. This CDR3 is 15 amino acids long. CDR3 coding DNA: TGCGCCAGCAGCTTAACAGGGGGCGCAGATGAAAAACTGTTTTTT. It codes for CASSLTGGADEKLFF.

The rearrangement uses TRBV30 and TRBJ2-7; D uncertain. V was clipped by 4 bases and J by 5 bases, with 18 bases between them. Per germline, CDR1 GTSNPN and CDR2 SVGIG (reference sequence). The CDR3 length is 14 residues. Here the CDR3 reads CAWNQITRNDEQYF. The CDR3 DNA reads TGTGCCTGGAACCAGATAACCAGAAACGACGAGCAGTACTTC.

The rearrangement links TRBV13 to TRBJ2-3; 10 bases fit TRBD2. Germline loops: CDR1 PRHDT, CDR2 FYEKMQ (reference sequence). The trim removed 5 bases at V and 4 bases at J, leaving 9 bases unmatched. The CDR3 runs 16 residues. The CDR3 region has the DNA TGTGCCAGCAGCCCCCGGGAGCGGGAGGGTCCAGATACGCAGTATTTT. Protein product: CASSPREREGPDTQYF. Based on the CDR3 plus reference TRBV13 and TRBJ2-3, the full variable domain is AAGVIQSPRHLIKEKRETATLKCYPIPRHDTVYWYQQGPGQDPQFLISFYEKMQSDKGSIPDRFSAQQFSDYHSELNMSSLELGDSALYFCASSPREREGPDTQYFGPGTRLTVL.

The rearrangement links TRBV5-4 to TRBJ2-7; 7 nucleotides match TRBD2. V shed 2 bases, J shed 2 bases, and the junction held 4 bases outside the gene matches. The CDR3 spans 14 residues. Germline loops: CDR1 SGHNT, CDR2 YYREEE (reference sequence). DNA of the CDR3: TGTGCCAGCAGCTTATCAGCGGGGCCCTACGAGCAGTACTTC. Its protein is CASSLSAGPYEQYF.

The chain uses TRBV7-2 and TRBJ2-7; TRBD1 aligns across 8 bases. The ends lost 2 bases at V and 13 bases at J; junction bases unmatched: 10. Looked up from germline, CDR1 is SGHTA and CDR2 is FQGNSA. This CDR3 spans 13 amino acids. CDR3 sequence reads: CASSLSPGQGFYF. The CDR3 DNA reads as TGTGCCAGCAGCTTATCCCCAGGACAGGGCTTTTACTTC. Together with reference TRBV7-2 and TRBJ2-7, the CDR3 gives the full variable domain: GAGVSQSPSNKVTEKGKDVELRCDPISGHTALYWYRQSLGQGLEFLIYFQGNSAPDKSGLPSDRFSAERTGGSVSTLTIQRTQQEDSAVYLCASSLSPGQGFYFGPGTRLTVT.

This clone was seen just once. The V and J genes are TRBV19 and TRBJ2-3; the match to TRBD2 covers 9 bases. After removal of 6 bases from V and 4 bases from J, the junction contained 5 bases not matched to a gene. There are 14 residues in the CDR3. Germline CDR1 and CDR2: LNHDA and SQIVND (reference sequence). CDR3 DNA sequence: TGTGCCAGTAGCCCGGGACTAGCATCAGATACGCAGTATTTT. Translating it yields CASSPGLASDTQYF.

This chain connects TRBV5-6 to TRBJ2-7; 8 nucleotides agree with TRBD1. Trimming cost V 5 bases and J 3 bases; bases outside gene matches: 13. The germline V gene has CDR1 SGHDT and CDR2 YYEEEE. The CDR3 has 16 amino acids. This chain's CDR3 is CASRMRRTGPIYEQYF. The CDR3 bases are TGTGCCAGCAGGATGAGGCGGACAGGGCCGATCTACGAGCAGTACTTC.

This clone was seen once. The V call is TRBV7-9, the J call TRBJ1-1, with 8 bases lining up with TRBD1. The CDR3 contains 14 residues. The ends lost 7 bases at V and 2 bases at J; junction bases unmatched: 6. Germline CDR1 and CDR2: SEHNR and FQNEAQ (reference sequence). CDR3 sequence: CASTGQGRNTEAFF. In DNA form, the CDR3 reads TGTGCCAGCACCGGACAGGGAAGAAACACTGAAGCTTTCTTT.